This T cell receptor beta chain was found in a study of cytomegalovirus exposure and HLA in healthy donors. Study results and caveats: In the 120 validation repertoires, about 94% of cluster scores exceeded 0, per a later analysis.

Produced via immunoSEQ multiplex PCR; TCRdb's table is partial and in-frame only. The sample comprises 150,000 to 200,000 clones, approximately 81% of which are singletons, and 10% to 13% rests with the top ten. Only a few counts were recorded for this clone. Its antigen is still unknown. The donors were part of the validation cohort, which consisted of about 130 subjects and was separate from the first cohort of 666 subjects. Germline loops: CDR1 MNHEY, CDR2 SVGAGI. V was clipped by 2 bases and J by 0 bases, with 10 bases between them. The CDR3 extends over 16 amino acids. Specimen: PBMCs. The chain links TRBV6-5 to TRBJ1-4; TRBD1 is a possible D gene (5 bases). The TCR originated in a man aged 25 to 40 in good health and CMV-seropositive. The CDR3 reads CASSYVGGATNEKLFF. The CDR3 DNA is TGTGCCAGCAGTTACGTCGGGGGAGCAACTAATGAAAAACTGTTTTTT.